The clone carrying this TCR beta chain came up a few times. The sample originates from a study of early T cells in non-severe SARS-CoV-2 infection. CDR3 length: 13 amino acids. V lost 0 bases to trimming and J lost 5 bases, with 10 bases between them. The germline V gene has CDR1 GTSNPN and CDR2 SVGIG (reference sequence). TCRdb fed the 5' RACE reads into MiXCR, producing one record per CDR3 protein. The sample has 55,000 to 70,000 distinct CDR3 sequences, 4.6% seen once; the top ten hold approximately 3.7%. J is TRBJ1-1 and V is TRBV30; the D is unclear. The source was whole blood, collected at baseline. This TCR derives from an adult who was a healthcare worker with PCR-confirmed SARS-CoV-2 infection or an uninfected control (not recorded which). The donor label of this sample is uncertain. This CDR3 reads CAWSVEGWTEAFF. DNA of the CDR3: TGTGCCTGGAGTGTAGAGGGATGGACTGAAGCTTTCTTT.